The TCR beta chain under discussion was sequenced for a study of tumor and adjacent non-tumor tissue in lung cancer. Overall study context: Each sample yielded around 4 million productive TCRbeta reads on average. Study conclusions and caveats: In normal lung, the top 100 clones were significantly more dominant than in tumor. Compared with tumor, normal lung showed significantly lower TCR diversity.

As for this clonotype: Its specificity is unknown.

TCRbeta libraries were built with three rounds of nested PCR, modified from ARM-PCR. TCRdb fed the multiplex PCR reads into MiXCR, producing one record per CDR3 protein. The sample holds around 70,000 distinct CDR3 sequences; roughly 56% are singletons and the top ten take around 20%. Deletions cut 1 base from V and 1 base from J, with 17 bases between. The germline gives CDR1 MNHNS, CDR2 SASEGT. This CDR3 region has 18 residues. The template was RNA from unsorted bulk tissue. The sequence came from a man between 45 and 60 years old with non-small cell lung cancer. Input material: lung tumor tissue. The chain uses TRBV6-1 and TRBJ1-5; D not resolved. CDR3 sequence (DNA): TGTGCCAGCAGTGAAGGGGCGGTGGGCATAGGAAGCAATCAGCCCCAGCATTTT. Its protein is CASSEGAVGIGSNQPQHF.